This T cell receptor (beta chain) was observed in a study of regulatory T cells in long-lasting Graves disease. Across the study: Under 3 months of antithyroid drugs had been taken by newly diagnosed Graves' patients.

Time point specified: newly diagnosed GD, antithyroid drugs for less than 3 months. PBMC-derived RNA was used for the TCR library. CDR1 is MNHEY and CDR2 is SMNVEV in the germline V gene (reference sequence). After removal of 4 bases from V and 4 bases from J, the junction contained 18 bases not matched to a gene. CDR3 length equals 18 residues. This clonotype was detected ten times or more. Construction of the TCR beta libraries employed iRepertoire HTBI primers in conjunction with Arm-PCR of CDR3 regions. TCRdb recomputed calls from the multiplex PCR reads with MiXCR, one row per CDR3 protein. The repertoire consists of 300,000 to 400,000 distinct CDR3 sequences, with about a sixth occurring once and the leading ten covering more than 30%.

This chain links TRBV27 with TRBJ2-5, with 7 positions matching TRBD1. The receptor comes from a female donor with Graves disease. Material: peripheral blood mononuclear cells (PBMCs), obtained at new diagnosis, from a patient treated with antithyroid drugs. CDR3 residues: CASSSSTHGQAQRETQYF. Here the CDR3 DNA reads TGTGCCAGCAGTTCATCCACCCACGGACAGGCTCAGCGAGAGACCCAGTACTTC.